These T cell receptor beta chains were read from a single sample in a study of response to subunit inactivated influenza vaccine. MiXCR was run by TCRdb on the RT-PCR reads, yielding one entry per CDR3 protein. This table has 630,000 or so distinct CDR3 sequences, less than 20% appearing once. Sequenced here: PBMCs from blood, sampled approximately 12 days after vaccination. These receptors all come from a man in his fifties who received an inactivated influenza vaccine. CDR3s include the opening cysteine and the closing phenylalanine or tryptophan. The D gene is left open where the match is weak. Clone size is stated in some rows and not others, as once, few, many or a class when expanded.

V gene	J gene	clone size	D gene	CDR3 protein	CDR3 DNA
TRBV10-3	TRBJ1-2	-	-	CAISERTASYGYTF	TGTGCCATCTCCGAACGTACGGCATCGTATGGTTACACCTTC
TRBV6-5	TRBJ2-6	-	TRBD1	CASSSMDREYSGANVLTF	TGTGCCAGCAGTTCCATGGACAGGGAGTACTCTGGGGCCAACGTCCTGACTTTC
TRBV12-3/TRBV12-4	TRBJ2-7	many	-	CASSSTYEQYF	TGTGCCAGCAGCTCCACCTACGAGCAGTACTTC
TRBV20-1	TRBJ2-2	few	-	CSARVDPTSTGELFF	TGCAGTGCTAGAGTGGATCCAACATCCACCGGGGAGCTGTTTTTT
TRBV7-2	TRBJ1-4	-	-	CASSPQGNEKLFF	TGTGCCAGCAGCCCGCAGGGAAATGAAAAACTGTTTTTT
TRBV28	TRBJ2-1	few	TRBD1	CASSSATGAGLNEQFF	TGTGCCAGCAGCTCTGCAACAGGGGCTGGTCTGAATGAGCAGTTCTTC
TRBV20-1	TRBJ2-5	-	TRBD1	CSAEDRNQETQYF	TGCAGTGCTGAGGACAGGAACCAAGAGACCCAGTACTTC
TRBV6-5	TRBJ2-2	few	-	CASSYDPQRFSTGELFF	TGTGCCAGCAGTTACGATCCTCAGAGATTTAGCACCGGGGAGCTGTTTTTT
TRBV29-1	TRBJ1-2	few	-	CSVRDRNYGYTF	TGCAGCGTTCGGGACCGTAACTATGGCTACACCTTC
TRBV20-1	TRBJ2-3	-	TRBD2	CSARDFQREGLTDTQYF	TGCAGTGCTAGAGACTTTCAGCGGGAGGGGTTAACAGATACGCAGTATTTT
TRBV12-3/TRBV12-4	TRBJ2-1	few	-	CASSPRTDAYNEQFF	TGTGCCAGCAGTCCCCGGACGGATGCATACAATGAGCAGTTCTTC
TRBV5-6	TRBJ2-1	few	TRBD2	CASSPRLVAGGGTEQFF	TGTGCCAGCAGCCCCCGTTTGGTAGCGGGAGGCGGCACTGAGCAGTTCTTC
TRBV12-3/TRBV12-4	TRBJ2-1	many	-	CASSLARSSYNEQFF	TGTGCCAGCTCTCTTGCGCGGAGCTCCTACAATGAGCAGTTCTTC
TRBV15	TRBJ2-3	-	TRBD2	CATSSRSGGAFADTQYF	TGTGCCACCAGCAGCCGTAGCGGGGGGGCCTTCGCAGATACGCAGTATTTT
TRBV6-5	TRBJ2-6	few	-	CASSYSGGPSGANVLTF	TGTGCCAGCAGTTACTCTGGAGGTCCTTCTGGGGCCAACGTCCTGACTTTC
TRBV4-3	TRBJ2-3	-	-	CASSLDSRGDTQYF	TGCGCCAGCAGCCTAGACTCCAGGGGAGATACGCAGTATTTT
TRBV28	TRBJ1-2	-	-	CASSPGGQSSNYGYTF	TGTGCCAGCAGTCCAGGCGGACAGTCCTCTAACTATGGCTACACCTTC
TRBV12-3/TRBV12-4	TRBJ1-5	few	-	CASSQGWEQPQHF	TGTGCCAGCAGTCAGGGGTGGGAGCAGCCCCAGCATTTT
TRBV29-1	TRBJ2-4	few	-	CSVRFQGHIQYF	TGCAGCGTTAGGTTTCAGGGGCACATTCAGTACTTC
TRBV6-2/TRBV6-3	TRBJ2-6	-	TRBD1	CASRRTGLGANVLTF	TGTGCCAGCAGGCGGACAGGGTTGGGGGCCAACGTCCTGACTTTC
TRBV18	TRBJ1-3	few	TRBD1	CASSLDRAISGNTIYF	TGTGCCAGCTCACTCGACAGGGCGATCTCTGGAAACACCATATATTTT
TRBV3-1	TRBJ1-3	-	TRBD1	CASSHQDRVLGNTIYF	TGTGCCAGCAGCCACCAGGACAGGGTACTCGGAAACACCATATATTTT
TRBV29-1	TRBJ2-1	few	-	CSVEGQANEQFF	TGCAGCGTTGAAGGTCAGGCGAATGAGCAGTTCTTC
TRBV5-1	TRBJ1-4	-	-	CASSLEQGTATNEKLFF	TGCGCCAGCAGCTTGGAACAGGGAACCGCAACTAATGAAAAACTGTTTTTT
TRBV6-5	TRBJ2-7	few	TRBD1	CASSYAGTGNHEQYF	TGTGCCAGCAGTTACGCCGGGACAGGGAACCACGAGCAGTACTTC
TRBV5-1	TRBJ2-3	many	-	CASSLPTDTQYF	TGCGCCAGCAGCCTACCCACAGATACGCAGTATTTT
TRBV3-1	TRBJ2-7	few	-	CASSQMTGFNEQYF	TGTGCCAGCAGCCAAATGACGGGGTTTAACGAGCAGTACTTC
TRBV11-2	TRBJ1-2	many	-	CASSLGSRGPNYGYTF	TGTGCCAGCAGCTTAGGGTCGCGGGGTCCTAACTATGGCTACACCTTC
TRBV29-1	TRBJ1-1	-	TRBD1	CSVEGGQGYSEAFF	TGCAGCGTTGAAGGGGGACAGGGGTATAGTGAAGCTTTCTTT
TRBV20-1	TRBJ1-5	-	-	CSASVRGSQPQHF	TGCAGTGCTAGCGTGAGGGGTAGTCAGCCCCAGCATTTT
TRBV6-1	TRBJ2-5	-	TRBD2	CASSGLAGTQETQYF	TGTGCCAGCAGTGGACTAGCGGGTACCCAAGAGACCCAGTACTTC
TRBV7-2	TRBJ2-7	-	-	CASSLGSGVPIYEQYF	TGTGCCAGCAGCTTAGGGTCAGGAGTGCCAATTTACGAGCAGTACTTC
TRBV7-9	TRBJ1-2	-	-	CASSSSAGPHYGYTF	TGTGCCAGCAGTTCCAGCGCGGGACCGCACTATGGCTACACCTTC
TRBV20-1	TRBJ2-3	-	-	CSVESDTQYF	TGCAGTGTTGAGTCAGATACGCAGTATTTT
TRBV6-2/TRBV6-3	TRBJ2-2	-	-	CASSHQGGTGELFF	TGTGCCAGCAGTCACCAGGGAGGCACCGGGGAGCTGTTTTTT
TRBV13	TRBJ2-3	few	TRBD1	CASSPTGSVTDTQYF	TGTGCCAGCAGCCCGACAGGGAGTGTCACAGATACGCAGTATTTT
TRBV7-9	TRBJ2-3	-	TRBD2	CASSPQMAGAMTDTQYF	TGTGCCAGCAGCCCACAAATGGCGGGAGCTATGACAGATACGCAGTATTTT
TRBV15	TRBJ2-1	-	TRBD1	CATSSGMTGVHNEQFF	TGTGCCACCAGCTCCGGTATGACAGGGGTGCACAATGAGCAGTTCTTC
TRBV5-1	TRBJ2-5	-	-	CASSPLGWTQYF	TGCGCCAGCAGCCCCCTCGGCTGGACCCAGTACTTC
TRBV3-1	TRBJ1-4	-	-	CASSPKLRGKLFF	TGTGCCAGCAGCCCCAAGCTCCGGGGGAAACTGTTTTTT